One sample yielded the 30 T cell receptor beta chains listed below, sequenced in a study of T cell changes during pregnancy in multiple sclerosis. Method: immunoSEQ multiplex PCR; TCRdb's copy keeps in-frame clones and lacks some. This repertoire shows 95,000 to 100,000 clones, under 95% found once; its top ten account for about 2.3%. Sample: peripheral blood, taken after pregnancy. These receptor sequences come from a female donor in good health, enrolled as a control in a pregnancy study.

J is TRBJ1-3 and V is TRBV7-9, with D possibly matching TRBD1 (6 bases). The J call is doubtful: the DNA matches TRBJ2-2 better. CDR3 length: 15 amino acids. The V gene's germline CDR1 is SEHNR and CDR2 FQNEAQ (reference sequence). Here the CDR3 reads CASIPDRFYTGELFF. The CDR3 DNA reads TGTGCCAGCATCCCCGACAGGTTTTACACCGGGGAGCTGTTTTTT.

The V gene is TRBV6-1, the J gene TRBJ1-1, with D hard to call. The CDR3 has 12 residues. Trimming pared 4 bases from V and 8 bases from J, leaving 11 bases between. The germline V gene has CDR1 MNHNS and CDR2 SASEGT. This CDR3 is CASSVDDWEAFF. DNA of the CDR3: TGTGCCAGCAGTGTGGATGACTGGGAAGCTTTCTTT.

This clone was observed at least ten times. The chain couples TRBV27 to TRBJ2-7, with no clear D. The CDR3 extends over 12 amino acids. V lost 4 bases and J lost 2, with 6 bases in between. Germline values: CDR1 MNHEY, CDR2 SMNVEV (reference sequence). In DNA, the CDR3 is TGTGCCAGCAGTTCCTTAACCTACGAGCAGTACTTC. Translating it yields CASSSLTYEQYF.

The CDR3 reads CASSYSLSVEQYF. CDR3 DNA: TGTGCCAGCAGTTATTCCCTTAGTGTCGAGCAGTACTTC. The chain is built from TRBV6-5 and TRBJ2-7; D ambiguous. The germline V and J ends were trimmed by 3 bases and 6 bases, with 12 bases remaining between them. CDR1 MNHEY and CDR2 SVGAGI come from the germline V gene. The CDR3 has 13 amino acids.

This chain links TRBV7-8 with TRBJ1-1; TRBD1 matches 7 bases. Trimming cost V 5 bases and J 5 bases; bases outside gene matches: 8. The CDR3 has 14 residues. Germline assignment: CDR1 SGHVS and CDR2 FQNEAQ. This CDR3 reads CASSPNRGRTEAFF. The CDR3 DNA sequence: TGTGCCAGCAGCCCCAATAGGGGGCGGACTGAAGCTTTCTTT.

V usage is TRBV4-2 and J usage is TRBJ2-5, with TRBD1 matching 8 bases. V was pared by 0 bases and J by 5 bases, with 5 bases of the junction left unmatched. This CDR3 region has 15 residues. Per the germline V gene, CDR1 is LGHNA and CDR2 is YNFKEQ. As DNA, the CDR3 is TGTGCCAGCAGCCAAGATAGCCAGGGGGCGGAGACCCAGTACTTC. This translates into CASSQDSQGAETQYF.

The CDR3 reads CSATREYEQFF. The CDR3 coding sequence is TGCAGTGCTACCCGGGAGTATGAGCAGTTCTTC. The V gene is TRBV20-1, the J gene TRBJ2-1, with D maybe TRBD2 (6 bases). Trimming cost V 4 bases and J 8 bases, with 9 bases left between them. Germline CDR1 is DFQATT and CDR2 is SNEGSKA (reference sequence). This CDR3 spans 11 amino acids.

This clone was counted only a few times. The chain carries TRBV2 and TRBJ2-7, with 7 bases lining up with TRBD1. Germline values: CDR1 SNHLY, CDR2 FYNNEI. This CDR3 has 14 amino acids. V lost 8 bases and J lost 1; bases outside the gene matches: 8. The CDR3 loop is CASATGLGSYEQYF. Here the CDR3 DNA reads TGTGCCAGCGCGACAGGGTTGGGATCCTACGAGCAGTACTTC.

This chain joins TRBV7-9 and TRBJ1-6; D is unclear. Germline V gene sequence: CDR1 SEHNR, CDR2 FQNEAQ (reference sequence). Trimming removed 4 bases at V and 5 bases at J, with 6 bases between. This CDR3 comprises 13 residues. The CDR3 reads CASSSGDNSPLHF. CDR3 DNA: TGTGCCAGCAGCTCCGGGGATAATTCACCCCTCCACTTT.

The CDR3 spells CASSESQGEGTEAFF. The CDR3 DNA reads as TGCGCCAGCAGTGAGTCACAGGGGGAAGGCACTGAAGCTTTCTTT. This rearrangement joins TRBV10-2 to TRBJ1-1; 8 bases map to TRBD1. Losses at the gene ends were 0 bases for V and 4 bases for J; bases not matched to a gene: 4. Germline assignment: CDR1 WSHSY and CDR2 SAAADI. The CDR3 runs 15 residues.

V is TRBV27 and J is TRBJ2-1; 9 nucleotides match TRBD1. The CDR3 sequence is 16 residues long. Losses at the gene ends were 2 bases for V and 7 bases for J; bases not matched to a gene: 9. Germline V lookup: CDR1 MNHEY, CDR2 SMNVEV (reference sequence). DNA for the CDR3: TGTGCCAGCAGTTTACTCCCGGGACAGGGTAATAATGAGCAGTTCTTC. Its translation is CASSLLPGQGNNEQFF.

This chain links TRBV7-9 with TRBJ2-3, with 8 positions matching TRBD2. Germline V lookup: CDR1 SEHNR, CDR2 FQNEAQ (reference sequence). The CDR3 runs 14 residues. V dropped 7 bases and J dropped 2; count of bases not matched to a gene: 5. The CDR3: CASNRRGDTDTQYF. CDR3 DNA: TGTGCCAGCAACCGGCGGGGGGACACAGATACGCAGTATTTT.

V is TRBV7-9 and J is TRBJ1-3; D is unresolved. Looked up from germline, CDR1 is SEHNR and CDR2 is FQNEAQ (reference sequence). Trimming shortened V by 1 base and J by 0 bases, and 10 bases separated the two germline ends. The CDR3 sequence is 16 residues long. The CDR3 nucleotides read TGTGCCAGCAGCTTAGTGGGCAGCACCTCTGGAAACACCATATATTTT. Translation: CASSLVGSTSGNTIYF.

The CDR3 DNA follows: TGTGCCAGCTCACCAAGCACCTACGAGCAGTACTTC. Translated: CASSPSTYEQYF. This chain links TRBV18 with TRBJ2-7; no reliable D call. The CDR3 sequence is 12 residues long. From germline, CDR1 is KGHSH and CDR2 LQKENI. Trimming removed 2 bases at V and 2 bases at J, with 4 bases between.

The rearrangement uses TRBV19 and TRBJ2-1; a weak D match, TRBD2 (6 bases). The germline CDR1 and CDR2 sequences are LNHDA and SQIVND (reference sequence). V was pared by 3 bases and J by 7 bases, with 19 bases between. This CDR3 spans 16 amino acids. For the CDR3, the DNA is TGTGCCAGTAGTATTATTCCTCGGGAGAAGGGGAATGAGCAGTTCTTC. Translation: CASSIIPREKGNEQFF.

J is TRBJ2-4 and V is TRBV10-3, with 8 positions matching TRBD2. CDR3 size: 18 residues. The germline V gene has CDR1 ENHRY and CDR2 SYGVKD. With V trimmed by 2 bases and J by 1 base, 10 bases remained unmatched. CDR3 amino acids: CAISEGRGGSGAKNIQYF. The CDR3 DNA reads TGTGCCATCAGTGAGGGTCGGGGGGGCTCGGGTGCCAAAAACATTCAGTACTTC.

In this sample, this clone turned up once. The V gene is TRBV11-2, the J gene TRBJ2-5; weak D call: TRBD1 (6 bases). CDR1 SGHAT and CDR2 FQNNGV come from the germline V gene. This CDR3 is 13 amino acids long. The V end lost 4 bases, the J end lost 2 bases, and 8 bases lay between the germline ends. CDR3 in amino acids: CASSSGVQETQYF. CDR3 sequence (DNA): TGTGCCAGCAGCTCAGGGGTTCAAGAGACCCAGTACTTC.

The rearrangement uses TRBV10-3 and TRBJ2-6; 16 bases fit TRBD2. The CDR3 contains 22 residues. CDR1 and CDR2 (germline): ENHRY, SYGVKD. Losses at the gene ends were 4 bases for V and 0 bases for J; bases not matched to a gene: 12. The CDR3 sequence: CAISGGLAGGPFPLSGANVLTF. As DNA, the CDR3 is TGTGCCATCAGTGGGGGACTAGCGGGGGGGCCTTTTCCCCTCTCTGGGGCCAACGTCCTGACTTTC.

The genes are TRBV2 and TRBJ2-2, with a possible D match to TRBD2 (6 bases). The V gene lost 2 bases and the J gene lost 1 base, with 11 bases spanning the gap. The CDR3 extends over 16 amino acids. Per germline, CDR1 SNHLY and CDR2 FYNNEI. In nucleotides, the CDR3 is TGTGCCAGCAGTGAACCGGGACTCCTGAACACCGGGGAGCTGTTTTTT. Translated: CASSEPGLLNTGELFF.

This clone came up once. V and J are TRBV7-9 and TRBJ1-2, with TRBD1 as a possible D gene (6 bases). Trimming removed 7 bases at V and 4 bases at J, with 13 bases between. Germline V gene sequence: CDR1 SEHNR, CDR2 FQNEAQ (reference sequence). CDR3 length: 13 amino acids. CDR3 DNA: TGTGCCAGCACCGACGGACAGCGCTATGGCTACACCTTC. As protein: CASTDGQRYGYTF.

The chain employs TRBV28 and TRBJ1-5; 7 nucleotides line up with TRBD1. With 2 bases clipped from V and 6 bases from J, the junction kept 4 bases outside the gene matches. The CDR3 is 14 amino acids. Germline CDR1 reads MDHEN; CDR2 reads SYDVKM. CDR3 nucleotide sequence: TGTGCCAGCAGTTTAAGGGCAGGGGGTCAGCCCCAGCATTTT. Its protein product is CASSLRAGGQPQHF.

This chain uses TRBV7-8 with TRBJ1-5; unclear D gene. The germline gives CDR1 SGHVS, CDR2 FQNEAQ. The CDR3 runs to 13 residues. V dropped 4 bases and J dropped 4 bases, with 8 bases sitting between them. CDR3 residues: CASSSDGNQPQHF. The CDR3 DNA sequence: TGTGCCAGCAGCTCCGACGGGAATCAGCCCCAGCATTTT. The variable domain in full, completed from reference TRBV7-8 and TRBJ1-5, reads GAGVSQSPRYKVAKRGQDVALRCDPISGHVSLFWYQQALGQGPEFLTYFQNEAQLDKSGLPSDRFFAERPEGSVSTLKIQRTQQEDSAVYLCASSSDGNQPQHFGDGTRLSIL.

The V gene is TRBV6-5, the J gene TRBJ2-1, with 11 positions matching TRBD2. Unmatched junction bases numbered 2, after V lost 9 bases and J lost 4 bases. The germline CDR1 and CDR2 sequences are MNHEY and SVGAGI. The CDR3 covers 13 residues. Here the CDR3 DNA reads TGTGCCAGTGGGACTAGCGGATACAATGAGCAGTTCTTC. Its protein is CASGTSGYNEQFF.

About this clone: The junction does not match germline at one end; this may be a read error. The genes are TRBV5-6 and TRBJ1-5; 12 bases fit TRBD1. Germline values: CDR1 SGHDT, CDR2 YYEEEE. The CDR3 is 15 residues long. The CDR3 DNA follows: TGTGCCAGCAGCTGGGGGACAGGGGGCAAACAGCCCCAGCATTTT. Encoded protein: CASSWGTGGKQPQHF.

The chain couples TRBV28 to TRBJ2-1; D perhaps matches TRBD2 (6 bases). V was shortened by 11 bases and J by 10 bases, with 21 bases between the two germline ends. This CDR3 contains 13 residues. Germline CDR1 MDHEN, CDR2 SYDVKM. As DNA, the CDR3 is TGTGCCGGTGCGGGGACGGCGCTTCGCGAGCAGTTCTTC. Its protein product is CAGAGTALREQFF.

The rearrangement uses TRBV5-1 and TRBJ2-7; 9 positions match TRBD2. Germline V gene lookup returns CDR1 SGHRS and CDR2 YFSETQ. CDR3 size: 15 residues. The J segment lost 5 bases and the V segment lost 1 base, leaving 7 bases of the junction unmatched. Written as DNA, the CDR3 is TGCGCCAGCAGCTTGATGGCTAGCGGGATCAACGAGCAGTACTTC. Translated: CASSLMASGINEQYF.

The rearrangement uses TRBV2 and TRBJ1-1; TRBD1 is a possible D gene (6 bases). Between the trimmed V and J ends, which lost 6 bases and 7 bases, there was a span of 9 bases. Per the germline V gene, CDR1 is SNHLY and CDR2 is FYNNEI. The CDR3 length is 11 residues. The CDR3 here is CASRDSLEAFF. The CDR3 DNA is TGTGCCAGCAGGGACAGCCTTGAAGCTTTCTTT.

This clone was found once. This chain links TRBV6-4 with TRBJ2-2; the match to TRBD2 covers 8 bases. Germline V gene lookup returns CDR1 MRHNA and CDR2 SNTAGT. This CDR3 has 15 amino acids. Losses at the gene ends were 7 bases for V and 5 bases for J; bases not matched to a gene: 9. The CDR3 protein is CASKRGPGTTGELFF. The CDR3 bases are TGTGCCAGCAAGCGGGGGCCGGGAACAACCGGGGAGCTGTTTTTT.

This clone came up once. The chain employs TRBV25-1 and TRBJ2-2, with TRBD1 identical over 8 bases. Germline trimming cut 3 bases from V and 8 bases from J; bases unmatched to any gene: 11. Germline assignment: CDR1 MGHDK and CDR2 SYGVNS. The CDR3 length is 16 residues. Here the CDR3 DNA reads TGTGCCAGCAGTGAGCCGGGACAGGAGGCGTCGGGGGAGCTGTTTTTT. As protein: CASSEPGQEASGELFF.

The genes are TRBV7-3 and TRBJ1-1; D not resolved. This CDR3 is 13 amino acids long. Germline V lookup: CDR1 SGHTA, CDR2 FQGTGA. The ends were cut back, 5 bases at V and 6 bases at J, with 13 bases in the middle. CDR3 in amino acids: CASSRTGYPEAFF. In DNA form, the CDR3 reads TGTGCCAGCAGCCGGACGGGGTACCCTGAAGCTTTCTTT.